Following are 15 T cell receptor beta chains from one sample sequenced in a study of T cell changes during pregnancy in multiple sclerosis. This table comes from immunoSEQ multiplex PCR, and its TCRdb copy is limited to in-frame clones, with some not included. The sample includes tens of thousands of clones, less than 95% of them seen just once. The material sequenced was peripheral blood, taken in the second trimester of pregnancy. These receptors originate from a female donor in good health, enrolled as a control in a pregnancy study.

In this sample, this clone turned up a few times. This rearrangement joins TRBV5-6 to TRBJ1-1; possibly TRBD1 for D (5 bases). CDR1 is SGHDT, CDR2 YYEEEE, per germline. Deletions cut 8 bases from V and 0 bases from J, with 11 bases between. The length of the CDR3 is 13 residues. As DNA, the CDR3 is TGTGCCAGTCGGGAGGGGATGAACACTGAAGCTTTCTTT. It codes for CASREGMNTEAFF.

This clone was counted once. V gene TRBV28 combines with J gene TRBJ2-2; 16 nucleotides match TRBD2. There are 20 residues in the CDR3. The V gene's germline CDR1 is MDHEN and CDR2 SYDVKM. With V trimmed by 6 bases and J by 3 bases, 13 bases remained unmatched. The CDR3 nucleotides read TGTGCCAGCAGCAAATTTCCGGGACTAGCGGGAGGGTGGGACACCGGGGAGCTGTTTTTT. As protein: CASSKFPGLAGGWDTGELFF.

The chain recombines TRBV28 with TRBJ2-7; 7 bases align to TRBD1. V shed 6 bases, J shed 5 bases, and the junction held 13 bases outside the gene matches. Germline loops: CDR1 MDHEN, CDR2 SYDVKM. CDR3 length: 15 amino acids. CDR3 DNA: TGTGCCAGCAGCCTTAGAACCGGACAGGCAAACGAGCAGTACTTC. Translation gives CASSLRTGQANEQYF.

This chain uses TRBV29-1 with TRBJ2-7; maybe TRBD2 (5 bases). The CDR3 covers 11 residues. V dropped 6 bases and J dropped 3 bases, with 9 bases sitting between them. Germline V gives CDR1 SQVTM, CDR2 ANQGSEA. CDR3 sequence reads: CSVLEGYEQYF. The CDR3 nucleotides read TGCAGCGTATTAGAGGGCTACGAGCAGTACTTC.

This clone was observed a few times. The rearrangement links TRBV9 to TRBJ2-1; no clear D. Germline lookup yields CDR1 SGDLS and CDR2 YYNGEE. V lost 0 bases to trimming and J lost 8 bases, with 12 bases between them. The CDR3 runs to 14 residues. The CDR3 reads CASSVAVQSDEQFF. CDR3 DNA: TGTGCCAGCAGCGTAGCCGTACAGTCCGATGAGCAGTTCTTC. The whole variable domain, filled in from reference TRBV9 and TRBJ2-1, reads DSGVTQTPKHLITATGQRVTLRCSPRSGDLSVYWYQQSLDQGLQFLIQYYNGEERAKGNILERFSAQQFPDLHSELNLSSLELGDSALYFCASSVAVQSDEQFFGPGTRLTVL.

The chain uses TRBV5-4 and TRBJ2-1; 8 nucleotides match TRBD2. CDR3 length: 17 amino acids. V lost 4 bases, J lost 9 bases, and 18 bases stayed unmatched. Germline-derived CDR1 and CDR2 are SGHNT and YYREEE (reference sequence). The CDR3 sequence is CASSEDPSGRASAEQFF. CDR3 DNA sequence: TGTGCCAGCAGCGAAGACCCATCCGGGAGGGCCTCGGCTGAGCAGTTCTTC.

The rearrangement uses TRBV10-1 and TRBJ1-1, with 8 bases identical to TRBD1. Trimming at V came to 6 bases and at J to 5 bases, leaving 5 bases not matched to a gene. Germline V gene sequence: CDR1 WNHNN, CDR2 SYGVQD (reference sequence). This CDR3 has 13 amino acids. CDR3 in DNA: TGCGCCAGCAGGGGTACAGGGGGAACTGAAGCTTTCTTT. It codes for CASRGTGGTEAFF.

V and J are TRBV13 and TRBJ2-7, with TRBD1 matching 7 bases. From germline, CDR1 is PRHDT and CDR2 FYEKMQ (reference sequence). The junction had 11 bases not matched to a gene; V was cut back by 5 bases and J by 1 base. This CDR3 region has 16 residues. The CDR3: CASSHTSQGTSYEQYF. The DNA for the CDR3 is TGTGCCAGCAGCCATACGTCACAGGGGACATCCTACGAGCAGTACTTC.

The CDR3 bases are TGTGCCAGCAGCCACGCTAGCGGGAGCGGTGAGCAGTTCTTC. Amino acids: CASSHASGSGEQFF. The rearrangement uses TRBV4-2 and TRBJ2-1, with 10 bases fitting TRBD2. This CDR3 comprises 14 residues. The junction had 5 bases not matched to a gene; V was cut back by 3 bases and J by 9 bases. The germline CDR1 and CDR2 sequences are LGHNA and YNFKEQ.

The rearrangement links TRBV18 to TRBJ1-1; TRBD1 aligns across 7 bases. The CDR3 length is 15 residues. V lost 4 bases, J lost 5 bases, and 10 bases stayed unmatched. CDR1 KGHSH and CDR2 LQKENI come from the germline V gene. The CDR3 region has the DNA TGTGCCAGCTCACGACCCCCGGACAGGCGTACTGAAGCTTTCTTT. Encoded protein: CASSRPPDRRTEAFF. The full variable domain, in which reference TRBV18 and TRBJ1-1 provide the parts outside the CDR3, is NAGVMQNPRHLVRRRGQEARLRCSPMKGHSHVYWYRQLPEEGLKFMVYLQKENIIDESGMPKERFSAEFPKEGPSILRIQQVVRGDSAAYFCASSRPPDRRTEAFFGQGTRLTVV.

DNA of the CDR3: TGTGCCACCTGGACTAGCGGGGGTTCCTACAATGAGCAGTTCTTC. Translated, it gives CATWTSGGSYNEQFF. The J gene is TRBJ2-1, the V gene TRBV6-5; TRBD2 matches 13 bases. The CDR3 length is 15 residues. Germline loops: CDR1 MNHEY, CDR2 SVGAGI. V was clipped by 10 bases and J by 1 base; unmatched bases: 4.

CDR3 nucleotides: TGTGCCAGCAGTGAAGGGAGGCAGGCATACAATGAGCAGTTCTTC. This codes for CASSEGRQAYNEQFF. The chain carries TRBV25-1 and TRBJ2-1, with D tentatively TRBD2 (6 bases). Germline lookup yields CDR1 MGHDK and CDR2 SYGVNS. The CDR3 sequence is 15 residues long. V was trimmed by 2 bases and J by 4 bases, leaving 12 bases between them.

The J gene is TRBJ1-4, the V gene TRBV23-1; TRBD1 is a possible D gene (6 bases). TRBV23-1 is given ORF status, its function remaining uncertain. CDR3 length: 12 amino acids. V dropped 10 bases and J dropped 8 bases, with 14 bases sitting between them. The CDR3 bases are TGCGCCAACGAACAGGGCGGCGAAAAACTGTTTTTT. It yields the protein CANEQGGEKLFF.

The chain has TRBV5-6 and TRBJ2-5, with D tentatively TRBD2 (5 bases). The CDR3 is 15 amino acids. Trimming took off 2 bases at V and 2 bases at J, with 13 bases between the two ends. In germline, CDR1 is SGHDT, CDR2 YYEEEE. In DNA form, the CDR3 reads TGTGCCAGCAGCTTCGGGGTGACGACTCAAGAGACCCAGTACTTC. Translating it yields CASSFGVTTQETQYF. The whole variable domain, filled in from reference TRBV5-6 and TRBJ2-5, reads DAGVTQSPTHLIKTRGQQVTLRCSPKSGHDTVSWYQQALGQGPQFIFQYYEEEERQRGNFPDRFSGHQFPNYSSELNVNALLLGDSALYLCASSFGVTTQETQYFGPGTRLLVL.

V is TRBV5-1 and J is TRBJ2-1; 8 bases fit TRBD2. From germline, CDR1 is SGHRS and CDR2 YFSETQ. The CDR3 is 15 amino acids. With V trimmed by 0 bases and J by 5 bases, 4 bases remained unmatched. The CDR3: CASSLVRAGDNEQFF. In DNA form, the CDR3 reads TGCGCCAGCAGCTTGGTCCGAGCGGGGGACAATGAGCAGTTCTTC.